The clone carrying this TCR beta chain turned up a few times. The antigen remains unidentified. This may arise from a read error, as a much more abundant clone is one base away. The CDR3 runs to 17 residues. The ends lost 2 bases at V and 2 bases at J; junction bases unmatched: 10. The V gene's germline CDR1 is SGHTA and CDR2 FQGNSA. This specimen comes from a study of CD8+CD57+ T cells in acquired aplastic anemia. Flow cytometry had shown expanded CD8+CD57+ cells in the patients chosen for sequencing. Blood came from patients not yet given any therapy. Study outcomes and limitations: Patients and controls were found to share more than 25 CD8+ CDR3 sequences.

Profiling of TCR beta VDJ combinations and CDR3 sequences used genomic DNA as template. MiXCR, applied by TCRdb to the reads, yields one record per CDR3 protein. The table records roughly 260,000 distinct CDR3 sequences, around 43% of them present only once. The sequencing sample was made of sorted CD4+, CD8+, or CD8+CD57+ T cells (not recorded which) from PBMCs. The V call is TRBV7-2, the J call TRBJ1-2; the match to TRBD1 covers 8 bases. This sequence originates from a human donor with aplastic anemia. The CDR3 protein is CASSLPRTGRANYGYTF. CDR3 in DNA: TGTGCCAGCAGCTTACCCAGGACAGGGAGGGCAAACTATGGCTACACCTTC. Variable domain in full (rest from reference TRBV7-2 and TRBJ1-2): GAGVSQSPSNKVTEKGKDVELRCDPISGHTALYWYRQSLGQGLEFLIYFQGNSAPDKSGLPSDRFSAERTGGSVSTLTIQRTQQEDSAVYLCASSLPRTGRANYGYTFGSGTRLTVV.